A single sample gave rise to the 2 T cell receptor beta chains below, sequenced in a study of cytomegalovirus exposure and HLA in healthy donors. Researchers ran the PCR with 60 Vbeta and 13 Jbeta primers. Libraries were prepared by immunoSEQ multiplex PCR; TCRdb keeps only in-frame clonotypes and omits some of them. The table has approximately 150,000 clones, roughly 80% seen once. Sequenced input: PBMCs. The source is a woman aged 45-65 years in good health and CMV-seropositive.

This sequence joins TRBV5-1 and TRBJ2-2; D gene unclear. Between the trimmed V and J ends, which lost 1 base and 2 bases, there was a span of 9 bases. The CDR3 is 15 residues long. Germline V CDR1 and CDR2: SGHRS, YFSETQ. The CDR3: CASSLPGANTGELFF. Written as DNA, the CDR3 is TGCGCCAGCAGCTTGCCCGGAGCCAACACCGGGGAGCTGTTTTTT.

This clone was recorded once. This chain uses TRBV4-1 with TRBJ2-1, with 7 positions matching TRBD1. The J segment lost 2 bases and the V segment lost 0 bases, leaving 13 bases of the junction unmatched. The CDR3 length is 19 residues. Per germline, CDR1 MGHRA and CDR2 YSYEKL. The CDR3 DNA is TGCGCCAGCAGCCAAGATCTGGGATCGGGACAGCTAACCTACAATGAGCAGTTCTTC. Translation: CASSQDLGSGQLTYNEQFF.